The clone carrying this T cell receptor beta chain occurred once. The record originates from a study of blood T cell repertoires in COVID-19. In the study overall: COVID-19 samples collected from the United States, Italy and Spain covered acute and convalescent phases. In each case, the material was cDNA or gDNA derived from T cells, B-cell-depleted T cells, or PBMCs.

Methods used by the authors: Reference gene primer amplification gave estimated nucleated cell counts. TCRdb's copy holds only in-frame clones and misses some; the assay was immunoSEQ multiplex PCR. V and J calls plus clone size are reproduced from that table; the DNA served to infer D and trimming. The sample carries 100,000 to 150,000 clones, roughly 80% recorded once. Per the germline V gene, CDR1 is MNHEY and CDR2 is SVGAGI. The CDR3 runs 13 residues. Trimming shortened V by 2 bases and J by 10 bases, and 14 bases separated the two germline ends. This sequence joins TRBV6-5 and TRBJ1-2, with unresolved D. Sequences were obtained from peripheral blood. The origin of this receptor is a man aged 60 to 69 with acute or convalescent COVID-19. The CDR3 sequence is CASSYSQRGPYTF. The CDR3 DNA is TGTGCCAGCAGTTACAGCCAGAGAGGGCCCTACACCTTC.